The 15 T cell receptor beta chains reported below all come from one sample, sequenced in a study of blood T cell repertoires in COVID-19. Using immunoSEQ multiplex PCR, the repertoire was profiled, and TCRdb retains in-frame clones only, with some absent. This sample carries 200,000 to 250,000 clones, about 79% of them seen once, and the ten largest clones take about 1.3%. Sequenced material: PBMCs or T cells enriched from blood (not recorded which). The receptors were sampled from a woman in her thirties or forties with acute COVID-19.

The chain combines TRBV7-9 with TRBJ2-7, with 13 positions matching TRBD2. The J segment lost 5 bases and the V segment lost 5 bases, leaving 6 bases of the junction unmatched. This CDR3 is 15 amino acids long. Germline lookup yields CDR1 SEHNR and CDR2 FQNEAQ (reference sequence). The CDR3 DNA follows: TGTGCCAGCAGCCTTTGGACTAGCGGGGGAGACGAGCAGTACTTC. Amino acid sequence: CASSLWTSGGDEQYF.

The chain is built from TRBV9 and TRBJ1-4; 7 bases match TRBD1. Germline V gives CDR1 SGDLS, CDR2 YYNGEE. Unmatched junction bases numbered 10, after V lost 1 base and J lost 7 bases. This CDR3 comprises 16 residues. The CDR3 spells CASSVIGDRVGEKLFF. For the CDR3, the DNA is TGTGCCAGCAGCGTAATAGGAGACAGGGTTGGTGAAAAACTGTTTTTT.

The V call is TRBV11-2, the J call TRBJ2-7; 9 nucleotides agree with TRBD1. J lost 5 bases, V lost 6 bases, and 5 bases had no gene match. CDR1 is SGHAT and CDR2 is FQNNGV in the germline V gene. The CDR3 runs 13 residues. In nucleotides, the CDR3 is TGTGCCAGCAGTTGGGGACAGGGAAACGAGCAGTACTTC. This encodes CASSWGQGNEQYF.

The genes are TRBV7-9 and TRBJ1-4; possible D gene TRBD1, 5 bases. The CDR3 loop spans 17 amino acids. The germline V gene has CDR1 SEHNR and CDR2 FQNEAQ (reference sequence). Between the trimmed V and J ends, which lost 4 bases and 8 bases, there was a span of 23 bases. Written as DNA, the CDR3 is TGTGCCAGCAGCTCCACCCGAGGTACGACAGTACTGGAAAAACTGTTTTTT. The encoded protein is CASSSTRGTTVLEKLFF.

In DNA form, the CDR3 reads TGTGCCAGCAGTTCCGGACAGGGGAGTGTTCAGCCCCAGCATTTT. Its protein is CASSSGQGSVQPQHF. The rearrangement links TRBV6-5 to TRBJ1-5; 9 bases align to TRBD1. Germline CDR1 and CDR2: MNHEY and SVGAGI. The CDR3 has 15 amino acids. The junction had 7 bases not matched to a gene; V was cut back by 4 bases and J by 6 bases.

The rearrangement links TRBV7-2 to TRBJ1-2; D might be TRBD1 (5 bases). CDR3 length: 15 residues. CDR1 is SGHTA, CDR2 FQGNSA, per germline. The V end lost 4 bases, the J end lost 1 base, and 13 bases lay between the germline ends. CDR3 sequence (DNA): TGTGCCAGCAGCTCGGGGGTTGGCATTAACTATGGCTACACCTTC. Protein product: CASSSGVGINYGYTF.

The CDR3 nucleotides read TGTGCCAGCTCACCACCGGTCTCCCAGGATACGCAGTATTTT. It yields the protein CASSPPVSQDTQYF. The chain carries TRBV18 and TRBJ2-3, with D hard to call. The CDR3 is 14 residues long. The germline V gene has CDR1 KGHSH and CDR2 LQKENI. The ends were cut back, 0 bases at V and 6 bases at J, with 10 bases in the middle. The whole variable domain, filled in from reference TRBV18 and TRBJ2-3, reads NAGVMQNPRHLVRRRGQEARLRCSPMKGHSHVYWYRQLPEEGLKFMVYLQKENIIDESGMPKERFSAEFPKEGPSILRIQQVVRGDSAAYFCASSPPVSQDTQYFGPGTRLTVL.

This chain connects TRBV11-1 to TRBJ2-7; no reliable D call. The CDR3 runs 12 residues. V lost 1 base, J lost 3 bases, and 4 bases lay in between. CDR1 is SGHAT, CDR2 FQDESV, per germline (reference sequence). The CDR3: CASSLDGYEQYF. The CDR3 DNA is TGTGCCAGCAGCTTAGACGGCTACGAGCAGTACTTC.

The J gene is TRBJ2-3, the V gene TRBV7-9, with TRBD2 matching 13 bases. The length of the CDR3 is 19 residues. After removal of 6 bases from V and 1 base from J, the junction contained 13 bases not matched to a gene. The germline V gene has CDR1 SEHNR and CDR2 FQNEAQ (reference sequence). The CDR3 reads CASSNRAGTSGMRTDTQYF. CDR3 in DNA: TGTGCCAGCAGTAACAGAGCCGGGACTAGCGGGATGCGCACAGATACGCAGTATTTT.

The genes are TRBV5-4 and TRBJ1-3; tentatively, D is TRBD1 (6 bases). Germline lookup yields CDR1 SGHNT and CDR2 YYREEE (reference sequence). This CDR3 is built from 14 residues. Trimming took off 0 bases at V and 6 bases at J, with 10 bases between the two ends. CDR3 bases: TGTGCCAGCAGCTTGGGGACAGAGATAAACACCATATATTTT. Its protein product is CASSLGTEINTIYF.

V usage is TRBV9 and J usage is TRBJ2-3; 10 bases fit TRBD2. The CDR3 loop spans 15 amino acids. The J segment lost 6 bases and the V segment lost 4 bases, leaving 8 bases of the junction unmatched. CDR1 is SGDLS and CDR2 is YYNGEE in the germline V gene. In DNA form, the CDR3 reads TGTGCCAGCAGCAAAGCGGGGGGGCCTCGGGATACGCAGTATTTT. Translated, it gives CASSKAGGPRDTQYF.

V and J are TRBV4-1 and TRBJ2-1, with 8 bases that match TRBD2. The germline V gene has CDR1 MGHRA and CDR2 YSYEKL. The ends lost 1 base at V and 0 bases at J; junction bases unmatched: 8. The CDR3 is 18 amino acids. The CDR3 loop reads CASSQVGKLADSYNEQFF. DNA for the CDR3: TGCGCCAGCAGCCAAGTAGGCAAACTAGCGGACTCCTACAATGAGCAGTTCTTC.

The chain combines TRBV14 with TRBJ2-1; 13 bases fit TRBD2. Looked up from germline, CDR1 is SGHDN and CDR2 is FVKESK. Trimming removed 1 base from V and 7 bases from J; junction bases left unmatched: 4. CDR3 length: 16 amino acids. This CDR3 is CASSQGLAGGRNEQFF. CDR3 in DNA: TGTGCCAGCAGCCAAGGACTAGCGGGGGGACGGAATGAGCAGTTCTTC.

Only one count was recorded for this clone. The chain joins TRBV5-6 to TRBJ2-3, with D possibly matching TRBD2 (7 bases). The CDR3 runs to 15 residues. The V gene's germline CDR1 is SGHDT and CDR2 YYEEEE. V was clipped by 3 bases and J by 4 bases, with 15 bases between them. The CDR3 spells CASSSYGGPADTQYF. The DNA for the CDR3 is TGTGCCAGCAGCTCATACGGGGGGCCGGCAGATACGCAGTATTTT.

This clone appeared once. The same CDR3 arises from other DNA sequences in this sample as well. This chain joins TRBV7-2 and TRBJ1-5; 8 bases map to TRBD1. The CDR3 length is 15 residues. Per germline, CDR1 SGHTA and CDR2 FQGNSA. The ends lost 3 bases at V and 4 bases at J; junction bases unmatched: 5. CDR3 region: CASSFGQGVNQPQHF. CDR3 DNA sequence: TGTGCCAGCAGCTTCGGACAGGGAGTAAATCAGCCCCAGCATTTT.